The present entry profiles one T cell receptor (beta chain) with its context. What antigen it recognizes has not been identified. No base quality values were provided; no much bigger clone lies one nucleotide off. The trial excluded patients who had a history of autoimmune disease or who were on systemic immunosuppression. Peripheral blood for TCR sequencing was collected from all dose cohorts at baseline, on cycle 4 day 1, and on cycle 7 day 1. Samples came from an open-label, multicenter, first-in-human phase I dose-escalation trial of ivuxolimab. Adults with locally advanced or metastatic melanoma, renal cell carcinoma, hepatocellular carcinoma or head and neck squamous cell carcinoma were enrolled in the trial. Before TCR sequencing, CD4+ and CD8+ T cells were separately sorted from peripheral blood. For sequencing of the TCRbeta CDR3 region, genomic DNA was extracted from the sorted cells. TCRbeta CDR3 regions were sequenced using the immunoSEQ Assay. TCRdb provides this immuneACCESS table in a form limited to in-frame rearrangements. Some clones are lacking; in checked studies, under half of them reflect an unresolved V gene, and why the rest are absent is not known. The sample records tens of thousands of clones, over 75% of which are singletons. 0.6% to 0.85% of the sample lies in the top ten.

The germline V gene (reference sequence) yields LNHDA for CDR1 and SQIVND for CDR2. CDR3 length: 13 amino acids, cysteine to phenylalanine. The sequence is cut down to CDR3 DNA, 39 bases in frame from base 1. Trimming costs V 7 bases and J 9 bases, and their ends lie 18 bases apart. This sample was included in a study of OX40 agonist ivuxolimab in advanced cancers. Regarding the study in general: Ivuxolimab, which targeted the costimulatory receptor OX40 (CD134), was an agonistic, fully human IgG2 monoclonal antibody. Intravenous ivuxolimab was administered to patients every 2 weeks at six dose levels: 0.01, 0.1, 0.3, 1.5, 3 and 10 mg/kg. Partial responses were achieved by three dose-escalation patients, of whom one had hepatocellular carcinoma and two had cutaneous melanoma. The paper covers the monotherapy dose-escalation part of the phase I ivuxolimab trial, which included N of about 50 patients. Patients were allowed to have had prior anti-PD-1, anti-PD-L1 or anti-CTLA-4 therapy, and around 40% of the dose-escalation patients had previously received checkpoint inhibitors. Of the roughly 52 dose-escalation patients, hepatocellular carcinoma was present in around 19, melanoma in approximately 15, renal cell carcinoma in 9 and head and neck cancer in 9. Peripheral TCRbeta sequencing aimed to test whether ivuxolimab altered TCR sequence diversity and caused clonal T-cell expansion. In the dose-escalation cohort, roughly four fifths of patients were male, and the mean age was around 60 years, with a range of roughly 23 to 85. On the study overall, not on this receptor specifically: In the 0.1-3.0 mg/kg groups, partial responders had among the lowest normalized peripheral clonal expansion, particularly in CD8+ T cells. The antigen specificity of the clonally expanded peripheral T cells was not determined. Low levels of normalized T-cell clonal expansion were also seen in some patients who did not respond. After ivuxolimab, more expanded clones were found on average in CD8+ T cells than in CD4+ T cells. Clonal expansion of both CD4+ and CD8+ blood T cells was observed from baseline to week 6 at doses 0.1 to 3.0 mg/kg.

The receptor comes from an adult with an advanced solid tumor such as melanoma, head and neck, liver or kidney cancer. The chain employs TRBV19 and TRBJ1-1, and perhaps TRBD1 as D gene, on 6 matching bases. The specimen was CD4+ or CD8+ T cells sorted from blood, collected in a trial of the OX40 agonist ivuxolimab. The DNA is TGTGCCAGTACCTCATCCCTCCGGGACAAAGCTTTCTTT. Translated, this is CASTSSLRDKAFF. Extended through the reference TRBV19 and TRBJ1-1 proteins, this CDR3 yields the full variable domain: DGGITQSPKYLFRKEGQNVTLSCEQNLNHDAMYWYRQDPGQGLRLIYYSQIVNDFQKGDIAEGYSVSREKKESFPLTVTSAQKNPTAFYLCASTSSLRDKAFFGQGTRLTVV.